What follows are 11 T cell receptor beta chains derived from one specimen sequenced in a study of blood T cell repertoires in COVID-19. TCRdb's table, derived via immunoSEQ multiplex PCR, lists solely in-frame clones and lacks some. This sample carries tens of thousands of clones, around 84% of them seen once, and the ten largest clones take approximately 6%. Specimen: peripheral blood. These receptors were collected from a human donor in a cohort sampled during active or convalescent COVID-19.

The rearrangement uses TRBV5-1 and TRBJ2-7; 10 bases map to TRBD1. The CDR3 runs to 15 residues. Germline V gene lookup returns CDR1 SGHRS and CDR2 YFSETQ. The V and J ends lost 4 bases and 0 bases, in that order; junction bases with no gene match: 4. The CDR3 sequence: CASSGTGASSYEQYF. Here the CDR3 DNA reads TGCGCCAGCAGCGGGACAGGGGCTAGCTCCTACGAGCAGTACTTC. Full variable domain (outside the CDR3, taken from reference TRBV5-1 and TRBJ2-7): KAGVTQTPRYLIKTRGQQVTLSCSPISGHRSVSWYQQTPGQGLQFLFEYFSETQRNKGNFPGRFSGRQFSNSRSEMNVSTLELGDSALYLCASSGTGASSYEQYFGPGTRLTVT.

The rearrangement joins TRBV3-1 (or the pseudogene TRBV3-2) to TRBJ2-2, with 9 nucleotides matching TRBD1. After removal of 6 bases from V and 6 bases from J, the junction contained 11 bases not matched to a gene. This CDR3 region has 16 residues. Germline V gives CDR1 LGHDT, CDR2 YNNKEL (reference sequence). CDR3 in DNA: TGTGCCAGCAGGGCTGAGCGGACAGGGGTCGCCGGGGAGCTGTTTTTT. This sequence encodes CASRAERTGVAGELFF.

The table lists this clone with a count of one. The rearrangement joins TRBV10-3 to TRBJ1-1; tentative D call: TRBD1 (6 bases). This CDR3 has 12 residues. Trimming shortened V by 2 bases and J by 13 bases, and 14 bases separated the two germline ends. Germline V gene data show CDR1 as ENHRY and CDR2 as SYGVKD. The DNA for the CDR3 is TGTGCCATCAGTGAGAGTAAGGGGGTGGGTTTCTTT. It encodes CAISESKGVGFF.

The V and J genes are TRBV12-3 or TRBV12-4 and TRBJ1-2; D is possibly TRBD1 (6 bases). CDR3 size: 13 residues. Deletions cut 5 bases from V and 6 bases from J, with 13 bases between. CDR3: CASSRVTGDGYTF. DNA for the CDR3: TGTGCCAGCAGTCGGGTGACAGGTGATGGCTACACCTTC.

The chain recombines TRBV11-1 with TRBJ2-5, with TRBD1 matching over 9 bases. CDR1 and CDR2 (germline): SGHAT, FQDESV (reference sequence). The CDR3 is 15 residues long. V shed 1 base and J 5 bases; nucleotides not matched to a gene: 5. DNA of the CDR3: TGTGCCAGCAGCTTAGTCACAGGGGGCCGGGAGACCCAGTACTTC. This codes for CASSLVTGGRETQYF.

This clone was counted a single time. V is TRBV25-1 and J is TRBJ1-2, with TRBD1 identical over 7 bases. This CDR3 region has 17 residues. Germline assignment: CDR1 MGHDK and CDR2 SYGVNS. V lost 4 bases to trimming and J lost 3 bases; unmatched junction nucleotides: 14. Here the CDR3 reads CASSGPPITGDDYGYTF. DNA of the CDR3: TGTGCCAGCAGTGGCCCACCGATTACAGGGGATGACTATGGCTACACCTTC.

This chain joins TRBV11-1 and TRBJ2-5; possibly TRBD1 for D (6 bases). The CDR3 covers 13 residues. V lost 5 bases and J 5 bases, leaving 12 bases between the germline ends. The germline CDR1 and CDR2 sequences are SGHAT and FQDESV (reference sequence). In nucleotides, the CDR3 is TGTGCCAGCAGCCCCAACAGGGATGAGACCCAGTACTTC. It yields the protein CASSPNRDETQYF.

The V call is TRBV5-4, the J call TRBJ2-1; 16 bases are shared with TRBD2. CDR3 size: 16 residues. Trimming removed 4 bases from V and 9 bases from J; junction bases left unmatched: 7. CDR1 is SGHNT and CDR2 is YYREEE in the germline V gene (reference sequence). The CDR3 coding sequence is TGTGCCAGCAGCCTAGGGACTAGCGGGGGGGCGGGTGAGCAGTTCTTC. This encodes CASSLGTSGGAGEQFF.

This chain joins TRBV10-3 and TRBJ1-1, with 11 nucleotides matching TRBD1. Trimming at V came to 0 bases and at J to 5 bases, leaving 2 bases not matched to a gene. The CDR3 totals 15 residues. Germline values: CDR1 ENHRY, CDR2 SYGVKD. CDR3 sequence: CAISESGTGGTEAFF. DNA of the CDR3: TGTGCCATCAGTGAGTCCGGGACAGGGGGGACTGAAGCTTTCTTT.

The chain employs TRBV13 and TRBJ2-7; D might be TRBD2 (6 bases). V dropped 3 bases and J dropped 2 bases, with 11 bases sitting between them. The CDR3 consists of 14 residues. CDR1 and CDR2 from the germline V gene are PRHDT and FYEKMQ (reference sequence). The CDR3 region has the DNA TGTGCCAGCAGCTTCCGACCGGGGGCCTACGAGCAGTACTTC. Residues: CASSFRPGAYEQYF.

The genes are TRBV24-1 and TRBJ1-4; 7 nucleotides align to TRBD1. V dropped 3 bases and J dropped 11; count of bases not matched to a gene: 5. The V gene's germline CDR1 is KGHDR and CDR2 SFDVKD. This CDR3 spans 13 amino acids. CDR3 amino acids: CATSDRTGSKLFF. For the CDR3, the DNA is TGTGCCACCAGTGATCGGACAGGCTCGAAACTGTTTTTT.